This T cell receptor (beta chain) is from a study of response to subunit inactivated influenza vaccine (dated by TCRdb to 2016 to 2019). About the full investigation: The study used deep quantitative T cell receptor repertoire profiling to track responses to a trivalent subunit inactivated influenza vaccine.

What the authors observed across the whole study: The authors suggested that each seasonal influenza vaccination may recruit only a limited number of new T cells.

From its cysteine to its phenylalanine, the CDR3 spans 11 amino acids. The kept DNA is CDR3 alone, 33 bases in frame from the first base. Based on the germline V gene (reference sequence), the CDR1 and CDR2 sequences are DFQATT and SNEGSKA. Trimming accounts for 3 bases at V and 9 bases at J, while the number of junction bases matched to no gene is 2. Libraries came from RT-PCR. The instrument given in TCRdb is Illumina HiSeq 2500. The public reads were quality trimmed at Q25 with fastp and then assembled into clones with MiXCR by TCRdb, keeping productive beta chains. Each CDR3 protein appears once, grouped with its most common genes and DNA. In this sample the table shows 200,000 to 300,000 distinct CDR3 sequences, 9% to 15% of which occur a single time. Of the sample, about 8% is held by the ten largest clones. This clonotype appeared a few times. The antigen it recognizes is unknown. Base qualities are not recorded, but no much larger clone differs from it by a single base.

The chain is encoded by TRBV20-1 joined to TRBJ2-1; 7 bases in between match TRBD1. The specimen was non-naive T cells sorted from PBMCs, collected approximately 15 days before vaccination. According to the study, the label for this sample's cell subset or site signals: memory T cell fraction. The sequence derives from a man aged 45-60 years who received an inactivated influenza vaccine. Donor details come from another sample of the same person, matched by shared clones. The nucleotides are TGCAGTGCTAGGCCAGGGGGTGAGCAGTTCTTC. This codes for CSARPGGEQFF.